Below are 5 T cell receptor beta chains sequenced from a single sample in a study of beta chain features in type 1 diabetes. The whole isolated RNA underwent reverse transcription, so sequencing captured expressed TCRB transcripts. TCRdb's copy holds only in-frame clones and misses some; the assay was immunoSEQ multiplex PCR. The repertoire holds approximately 170,000 clones, with approximately 9.1% as singletons. The material sequenced was central memory CD4+ T cells from blood. These receptors all come from a woman under 30 in good health.

CDR3 in DNA: TGTGCCAGCATCTCCGGGGAGGTGGGGGGCTATGGCTACACCTTC. It specifies CASISGEVGGYGYTF. V and J are TRBV6-1 and TRBJ1-2, with D possibly TRBD1 on 5 matching bases. The germline CDR1 and CDR2 sequences are MNHNS and SASEGT. Between the trimmed V and J ends, which lost 7 bases and 4 bases, there was a span of 19 bases. This CDR3 comprises 15 residues.

This clone came up a few times. This sequence joins TRBV15 and TRBJ2-1; 13 nucleotides agree with TRBD2. This CDR3 contains 15 residues. The V gene's germline CDR1 is LNHNV and CDR2 YYDKDF (reference sequence). The V and J ends lost 8 bases and 9 bases, in that order; junction bases with no gene match: 10. The CDR3 DNA sequence: TGTGCCACCCGCCCCGGGACTAGCGGGATGGGTGAGCAGTTCTTC. It specifies CATRPGTSGMGEQFF.

Only a few counts were recorded for this clone. The DNA of the CDR3 is TGTGCCAGCAGCTTTCAGGGGTGGGGGAATCAGCCCCAGCATTTT. Protein sequence: CASSFQGWGNQPQHF. This sequence joins TRBV7-2 and TRBJ1-5; tentatively, D is TRBD1 (6 bases). Germline CDR1 SGHTA, CDR2 FQGNSA. The CDR3 sequence is 15 residues long. Between the trimmed V and J ends, which lost 3 bases and 4 bases, there was a span of 13 bases.

This clone was recorded a few times. This rearrangement joins TRBV5-5 to TRBJ2-7, with 7 bases aligning to TRBD2. Germline V gene data show CDR1 as SGHKS and CDR2 as YYEKEE (reference sequence). Trimming took 3 bases from V and 2 from J; bases not matched to a gene: 11. This CDR3 is 16 amino acids long. The CDR3 region has the DNA TGTGCCAGCAGCTCGGGCCCTGGGGGAGGGGCCTACGAGCAGTACTTC. It yields the protein CASSSGPGGGAYEQYF. Full variable domain (remainder filled in from reference TRBV5-5 and TRBJ2-7): DAGVTQSPTHLIKTRGQQVTLRCSPISGHKSVSWYQQVLGQGPQFIFQYYEKEERGRGNFPDRFSARQFPNYSSELNVNALLLGDSALYLCASSSGPGGGAYEQYFGPGTRLTVT.

The V and J genes are TRBV6-1 and TRBJ2-1; TRBD2 matches 9 bases. V lost 2 bases and J lost 4; bases outside the gene matches: 9. This CDR3 is 17 amino acids long. Germline values: CDR1 MNHNS, CDR2 SASEGT. The CDR3 coding sequence is TGTGCCAGCAGTGAAAGGTGGGGCACTAGCGGGTACAATGAGCAGTTCTTC. This codes for CASSERWGTSGYNEQFF.